Ten or more counts support the clone carrying this TCR beta chain. Its specificity is unknown. The germline V gene has CDR1 PRHDT and CDR2 FYEKMQ (reference sequence). V lost 5 bases, J lost 6 bases, and 8 bases lay in between. This CDR3 spans 11 amino acids. The sample originates from a study of Graves' ophthalmopathy and Graves' hyperthyroidism. Study context: At initial diagnosis, peripheral blood was obtained, and this preceded any treatment. Study-level results: In blood appeared most of the expanded thyroid clonotypes whose frequency exceeded 0.001. Ophthalmopathy progression cases were predicted by the model with 55% to 71% sensitivity and 72% to 80% specificity.

Amplification of TCR beta CDR3 regions used RNA transcripts. Second-round multiplex PCR followed a first-round RT-PCR using HTBI primers. From the multiplex PCR reads, TCRdb called clonotypes with MiXCR, one entry per CDR3 protein. The profile shows about 480,000 distinct CDR3 sequences, approximately 14% of them singletons. PBMCs were density-gradient isolated from about 9.6 ml fresh blood. The chain employs TRBV13 and TRBJ2-7; D gene uncertain. Sample: blood. The TCR comes from a woman in her 30s with Graves' ophthalmopathy. The CDR3, as DNA: TGTGCCAGCAGCCGGTCGGCCGAGCAGTACTTC. This translates into CASSRSAEQYF.